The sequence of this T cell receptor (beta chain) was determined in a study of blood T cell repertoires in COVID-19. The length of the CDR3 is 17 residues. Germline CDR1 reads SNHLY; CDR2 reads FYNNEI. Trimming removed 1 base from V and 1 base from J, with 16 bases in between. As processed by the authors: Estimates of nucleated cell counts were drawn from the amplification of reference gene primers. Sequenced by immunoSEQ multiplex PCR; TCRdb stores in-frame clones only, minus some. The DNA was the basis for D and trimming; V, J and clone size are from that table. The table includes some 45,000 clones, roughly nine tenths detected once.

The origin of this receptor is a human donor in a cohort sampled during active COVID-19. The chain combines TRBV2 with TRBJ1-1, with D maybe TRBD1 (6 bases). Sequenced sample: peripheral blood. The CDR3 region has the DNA TGTGCCAGCAGTGAAGACGCGGGGGGCCCAGGGAACACTGAAGCTTTCTTT. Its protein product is CASSEDAGGPGNTEAFF.